This TCR beta chain came from a study of Ad26.COV2.S vaccination and SARS-CoV-2 variants. CDR1 and CDR2 (germline): SNHLY, FYNNEI. V lost 6 bases and J lost 4, with 9 bases in between. The CDR3 contains 12 residues. The repertoire was sequenced with immunoSEQ multiplex PCR; TCRdb's copy has only in-frame clones and lacks some. The sample carries about 390,000 clones, roughly nine tenths recorded once. Treatment denoted: 19 received Ad26.COV2.S at low or high dose, single or two shots; 5 received placebo; per-sample allocation not given. The samples were gathered on day 63 after the first injection of vaccine or placebo.

The source of this sequence is a person aged 18-65 years who received the Ad26.COV2.S COVID-19 vaccine or a placebo. The chain is built from TRBV2 and TRBJ1-2, with D perhaps TRBD1 (5 bases). This sample comprised peripheral blood, obtained in a trial of Ad26.COV2.S vaccine versus placebo. CDR3 sequence: CASSVTAYGYTF. DNA for the CDR3: TGTGCCAGCAGCGTGACAGCCTATGGCTACACCTTC.